This T cell receptor beta chain was recovered during a study of follicular helper T cells after annual influenza vaccination (dated by TCRdb to 2015 to 2018). Regarding the research as a whole: Blood was drawn on days 0, 7 and 28 after each seasonal influenza vaccination. To look at recall of cTfh clones, some subjects were tracked through successive annual vaccinations covering the 2013-2014, 2014-2015 and 2015-2016 seasons. One week after vaccination, a second recruited cohort of roughly twelve subjects (Table S1) displayed a similar ICOS+CD38+ cTfh response. Multi-year samples were obtained from about 6 subjects, with two vaccination seasons covered for a few subjects and three seasons covered for two subjects. The 2013-2014 samples were cryopreserved, while the 2015 samples were processed right after collection. Results the study describes overall, beyond this receptor: Successive annual vaccinations recalled a recurring oligoclonal ICOS+CD38+ cTfh response that included tetramer and AIM influenza-specific clonotypes. Undersampling of the much larger non-cTfh compartments could not be excluded when assessing influenza clone enrichment. Day 7 ICOS+CD38+ clones were most often found later in ICOS-CD38- cTfh, suggesting that subset may serve as a memory reservoir. Because only about 9-20% of the analyzed cells gave productive TCRB sequences, there was no way to sample rare clonotypes. ICOS+CD38+ cTfh clonality correlated with the frequency of that population, and its change correlated with the change in circulating plasmablast frequency.

In light of the paper, this sample's time point label describes: 2015-2016 season, pre-vaccination. Adults were given seasonal inactivated influenza vaccine (Fluvarix), and sorted blood CD4 subsets were followed by TCRB sequencing before and after vaccination. To be eligible, subjects had to live in the community and must not have received influenza vaccine in the previous 6 months. Reasons for exclusion included contraindications to influenza vaccine, substance abuse, HIV/AIDS, active malignancy, immunomodulatory medication, and active illness such as respiratory infection. At each time point, about 35 to 100 mL of blood was collected. Either Ficoll-Paque PLUS or SepMate separation was used to isolate PBMC. CXCR5- memory CD4 T cells were sorted as a comparison non-Tfh subset. Cell subsets were sorted from PBMC on a BD FACS Aria before DNA extraction. Receptors were amplified or captured by the immunoSEQ multiplex PCR assay. Adaptive Biotechnologies handled the TCRB amplification, library preparation, sequencing and preliminary bioinformatics at Survey level resolution. The original methods were these. Clonality was calculated in R as 1 minus normalized Shannon entropy, and the Gini index was computed with the R package ineq. Overlap score was the summed counts of shared sequences divided by total counts of all sequences in both compared samples. Shared-clonotype significance used Fisher's exact test assuming a theoretical repertoire of 10^7 TCRB sequences. TCRdb mirrors the immuneACCESS table, restricted to in-frame sequences. Some clones are absent from its copies; in checked studies, under half trace to an unresolved V gene, and the reason for the others is unknown. That table gives V, J and clone size, and the DNA gave D and trimming. The sample contains some 14,000 clones, around 75% of them found a single time. The ten largest clones add up to 0.4% to 0.55% of the sample.

As to this clone: It has no known antigen specificity. The input lacks base qualities; no much larger clone sits a single base away.

CDR1 and CDR2 are drawn from the germline V gene: MGHRA, YSYEKL. The CDR3 contains 19 residues, cysteine and phenylalanine counted. The DNA shown is the 57-base CDR3, in frame from base 1. V is pruned by 1 base and J by 1 base, leaving 11 bases of the junction without a gene match. The sequence was collected from an adult who received the influenza vaccine. The rearrangement joined TRBV4-1 to TRBJ2-3; 10 bases in the middle match TRBD2. The sequencing used CXCR5- memory CD4+ T cells sorted from blood, collected on the day of influenza vaccination. The cell subset or site label corresponds to: CXCR5- memory CD4 T cells. CDR3 protein: CASSQVVGSGGPRTDTQYF. The sequenced DNA is TGCGCCAGCAGCCAAGTCGTAGGTAGCGGGGGGCCCCGCACAGATACGCAGTATTTT.